What follows describes a single T cell receptor beta chain. Its cognate antigen has yet to be identified. No much larger clonotype is one base removed from it; base qualities were not supplied. Via the germline V gene (reference sequence), CDR1 is SGHNT and CDR2 YYREEE. V is cut back by 4 bases and J by 5 bases, with 6 bases in the junction unmatched. Inclusive of the bounding cysteine and phenylalanine, the CDR3 is 14 residues long. Solely the CDR3 DNA is kept, with 42 bases framed from the first base. The data are from a study of OX40 agonist ivuxolimab in advanced cancers. Study-wide context: Ivuxolimab, which targeted the costimulatory receptor OX40 (CD134), was an agonistic, fully human IgG2 monoclonal antibody. Intravenous ivuxolimab was administered to patients every 2 weeks at six dose levels: 0.01, 0.1, 0.3, 1.5, 3 and 10 mg/kg. Of the approximately 54 dose-escalation patients, hepatocellular carcinoma was present in roughly 19, melanoma in approximately 15, renal cell carcinoma in 9 and head and neck cancer in 9. The dose-escalation cohort was 80% to 90% male with a mean age of around 64 years, ranging from 23 to 79. Patients were allowed to have had prior anti-PD-1, anti-PD-L1 or anti-CTLA-4 therapy, and approximately 40% of the dose-escalation patients had been treated with checkpoint inhibitors. Partial responses were achieved by three dose-escalation patients, of whom one had hepatocellular carcinoma and two had cutaneous melanoma. The purpose of peripheral TCRbeta sequencing was to test whether ivuxolimab changed TCR sequence diversity and led to clonal T-cell expansion. The monotherapy dose-escalation portion (N ≈ 52 patients) of the phase I ivuxolimab trial is reported in the paper. The paper's findings and limits, for the study overall: Low levels of normalized T-cell clonal expansion were also seen in some nonresponding patients. At doses of 0.1 to 3.0 mg/kg, clonal expansion of both CD4+ and CD8+ T cells in blood was seen between baseline and week 6. Antigen specificity was not determined for the clonally expanded peripheral T cells. In the 0.1-3.0 mg/kg groups, partial responders had among the lowest normalized peripheral clonal expansion, particularly in CD8+ T cells. After ivuxolimab, more expanded clones were found on average in CD8+ T cells than in CD4+ T cells.

The trial excluded patients who had a history of autoimmune disease or were on systemic immunosuppression. Peripheral blood for TCR sequencing was drawn from every dose cohort at baseline, at cycle 4 day 1 and at cycle 7 day 1. The samples were taken from a phase I, first-in-human, multicenter, open-label dose-escalation trial of ivuxolimab. Adults with locally advanced or metastatic melanoma, renal cell carcinoma, hepatocellular carcinoma or head and neck squamous cell carcinoma were enrolled in the trial. Before TCR sequencing, CD4+ and CD8+ T cells were separately sorted from peripheral blood. For sequencing of the TCRbeta CDR3 region, genomic DNA was extracted from the sorted cells. TCRbeta CDR3 regions were sequenced using the immunoSEQ Assay. TCRdb limited this immuneACCESS table to in-frame rearrangements with V and J called. A share of clones is missing; checked studies link under half to unresolved V genes, and the rest is unexplained. This sample is represented by over 70,000 clones; 80% to 90% of them were singletons. The biggest ten clones account for less than 2% of the sample.

This clonotype was sampled from an adult with an advanced solid tumor such as melanoma, head and neck, liver or kidney cancer. Specimen: CD4+ or CD8+ T cells sorted from blood, collected in a trial of the OX40 agonist ivuxolimab. The receptor chain draws on TRBV5-4 and TRBJ2-7, and TRBD1 aligns with 10 junction nucleotides. The sequenced DNA is TGTGCCAGCAGCCAAGACAGGGGGCCCGACGAGCAGTACTTC. This codes for CASSQDRGPDEQYF.